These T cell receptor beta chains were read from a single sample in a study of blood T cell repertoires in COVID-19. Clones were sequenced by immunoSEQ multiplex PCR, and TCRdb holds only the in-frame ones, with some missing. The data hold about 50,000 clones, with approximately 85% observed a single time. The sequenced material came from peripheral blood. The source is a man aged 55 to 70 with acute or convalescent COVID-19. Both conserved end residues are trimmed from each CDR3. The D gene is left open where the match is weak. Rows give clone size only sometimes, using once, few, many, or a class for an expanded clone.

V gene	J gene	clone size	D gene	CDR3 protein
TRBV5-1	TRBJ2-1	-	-	ASSYTGSYNEQF
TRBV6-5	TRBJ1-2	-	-	ASSRDIANYGYT
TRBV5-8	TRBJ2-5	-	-	ASSFGRRQETQY
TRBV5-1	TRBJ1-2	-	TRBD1	ASSSLSNGQVNYGYT
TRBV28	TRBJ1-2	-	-	ASTLEHLGYGYT
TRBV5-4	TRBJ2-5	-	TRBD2	ASSQGLTPMETQY
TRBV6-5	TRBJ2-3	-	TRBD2	ASSSSGLIPDTQY
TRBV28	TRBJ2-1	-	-	ASSFDGSGDQEF
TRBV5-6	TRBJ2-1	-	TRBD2	ATVAGYNEQF
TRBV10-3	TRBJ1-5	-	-	AISDSQADSNQPQH
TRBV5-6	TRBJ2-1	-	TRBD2	ASSSSLAGEKIEQF
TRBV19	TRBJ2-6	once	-	ASSRPGSGANVLT
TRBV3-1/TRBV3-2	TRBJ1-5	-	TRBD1	ASSPRDRVGQPQH
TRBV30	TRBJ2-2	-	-	AWSAEGELF
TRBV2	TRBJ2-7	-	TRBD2	ASSEEREGPEQY
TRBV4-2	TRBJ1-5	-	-	ASSRYRGFQPQH
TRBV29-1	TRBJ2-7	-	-	SVRGWQVSYEQY
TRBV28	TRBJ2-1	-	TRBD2	ASSYPSTSGGYNEQF
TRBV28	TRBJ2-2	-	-	ASQVYSTGELF
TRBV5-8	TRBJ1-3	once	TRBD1	ASSPKGTGASRNTIY
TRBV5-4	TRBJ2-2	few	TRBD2	ASSYPGLAGTNTGELF
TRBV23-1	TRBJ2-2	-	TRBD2	ASNPFRLAGDWNTGELF
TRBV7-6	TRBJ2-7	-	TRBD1	ASSPGTGDNEQY
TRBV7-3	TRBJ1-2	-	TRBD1	ASSPGTGAVDGYT
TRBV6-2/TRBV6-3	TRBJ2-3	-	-	ASSPIADTQY
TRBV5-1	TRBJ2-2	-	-	ASSPRTGTGGTGELF
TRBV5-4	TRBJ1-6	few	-	ASSLDRGYNSPLH
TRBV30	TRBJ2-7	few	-	AWSQGSYEQY
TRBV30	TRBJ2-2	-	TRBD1	AWRPRGLATGELF
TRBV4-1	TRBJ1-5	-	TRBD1	ASSQVPGQGPNQPQH
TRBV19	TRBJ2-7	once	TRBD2	ASSIGFLAGDEQY
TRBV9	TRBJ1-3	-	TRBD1	ASRPDRGPGNTIY
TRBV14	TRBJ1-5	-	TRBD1	ASSRGQAQPQH
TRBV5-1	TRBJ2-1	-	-	ASSVDTTYNEQF
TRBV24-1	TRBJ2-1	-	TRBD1	ATSDTGAARGNEQF
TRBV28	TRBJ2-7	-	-	ASSPPGQSSYEQY
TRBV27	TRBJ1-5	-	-	ASSTEWNQPQH